Listed here are 5 T cell receptor beta chains from one sample, sequenced in a study of blood T cell repertoires in COVID-19. Generated by immunoSEQ multiplex PCR, the TCRdb table keeps only in-frame clones and is missing some. This table holds roughly 200,000 clones, more than 80% found once. The sample comprised PBMCs or T cells enriched from blood (not recorded which). The receptors were sampled from a man aged 40-49 years who had recovered from COVID-19.

The V gene is TRBV27, the J gene TRBJ2-1; 8 nucleotides match TRBD1. The V gene's germline CDR1 is MNHEY and CDR2 SMNVEV (reference sequence). The CDR3 sequence is 14 residues long. The J segment lost 2 bases and the V segment lost 5 bases, leaving 2 bases of the junction unmatched. In nucleotides, the CDR3 is TGTGCCAGCAGTCGGACAGGGCCCTACAATGAGCAGTTCTTC. Residues: CASSRTGPYNEQFF.

The chain has TRBV30 and TRBJ1-1; the match to TRBD1 covers 9 bases. The CDR3 spans 16 residues. With 0 bases clipped from V and 0 bases from J, the junction kept 5 bases outside the gene matches. The V gene's germline CDR1 is GTSNPN and CDR2 SVGIG (reference sequence). CDR3 in amino acids: CAWSVWGTGLNTEAFF. The DNA of the CDR3 is TGTGCCTGGAGTGTCTGGGGGACAGGGCTGAACACTGAAGCTTTCTTT.

This chain connects TRBV5-1 to TRBJ1-2, with D possibly being TRBD1 (6 bases). CDR3 size: 15 residues. Per the germline V gene, CDR1 is SGHRS and CDR2 is YFSETQ. The germline V and J ends were trimmed by 4 bases and 3 bases, with 16 bases remaining between them. CDR3 in amino acids: CASSSTGRGDYGYTF. The CDR3 DNA reads TGCGCCAGCAGCAGTACAGGGAGGGGCGACTATGGCTACACCTTC.

This chain links TRBV5-1 with TRBJ2-5; weak D call: TRBD2 (6 bases). Germline lookup yields CDR1 SGHRS and CDR2 YFSETQ. The V and J ends lost 3 bases and 7 bases respectively, with 13 bases between them. The CDR3 has 13 amino acids. Written as DNA, the CDR3 is TGCGCCAGCAGCTCGTGGGGCGGGATGACCCAGTACTTC. Residues: CASSSWGGMTQYF.

The rearrangement uses TRBV9 and TRBJ2-4, with 10 bases that match TRBD1. CDR1 is SGDLS and CDR2 is YYNGEE in the germline V gene. Trimming at V came to 2 bases and at J to 8 bases, leaving 1 base not matched to a gene. This CDR3 is 13 amino acids long. The CDR3 loop reads CASSVGTGDIQYF. CDR3 DNA: TGTGCCAGCAGCGTGGGGACAGGGGACATTCAGTACTTC.